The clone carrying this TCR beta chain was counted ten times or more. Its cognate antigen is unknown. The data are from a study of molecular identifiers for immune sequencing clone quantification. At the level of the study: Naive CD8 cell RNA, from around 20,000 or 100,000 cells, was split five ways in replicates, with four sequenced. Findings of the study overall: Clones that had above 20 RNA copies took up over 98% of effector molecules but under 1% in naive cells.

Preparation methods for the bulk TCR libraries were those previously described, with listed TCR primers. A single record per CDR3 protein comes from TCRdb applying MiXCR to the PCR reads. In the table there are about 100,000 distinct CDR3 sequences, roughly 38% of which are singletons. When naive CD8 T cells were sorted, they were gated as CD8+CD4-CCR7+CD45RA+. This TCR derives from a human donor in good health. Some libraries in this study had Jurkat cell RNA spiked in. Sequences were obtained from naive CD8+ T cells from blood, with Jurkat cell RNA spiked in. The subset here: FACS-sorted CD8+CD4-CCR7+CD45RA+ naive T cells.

CDR3 sequence reads: CASSNGLPRGQYF. CDR3 coding DNA: TGTGCCAGCAGCAACGGACTCCCCCGGGGGCAGTACTTC. V is TRBV11-2 and J is TRBJ2-7; a possible D gene is TRBD2 (5 bases). Per germline, CDR1 SGHAT and CDR2 FQNNGV. V was pared by 5 bases and J by 9 bases, with 17 bases between. This CDR3 region has 13 residues.